The 16 T cell receptor beta chains presented below share a single source sample, sequenced in a study of blood T cells in healthy people across ages. A second PCR of roughly 7 to 11 cycles used a sample-barcoded 5' primer and a J-beta primer mix. TCRdb independently ran MiXCR on the 5' RACE reads; one entry per CDR3 protein. Of under 1 million distinct CDR3 sequences listed, roughly 44% are singletons. Sample: blood. Receptors originate from a man aged 60 to 69 in good health.

The genes are TRBV20-1 and TRBJ2-3; tentatively, D is TRBD1 or TRBD2 (5 bases each). The CDR3 is made up of 16 amino acids. CDR1 is DFQATT, CDR2 SNEGSKA, per germline (reference sequence). V lost 1 base, J lost 2 bases, and 16 bases lay in between. The CDR3 reads CSARGEWGRFTDTQYF. The CDR3 region has the DNA TGCAGTGCTAGAGGGGAGTGGGGGAGATTCACAGATACGCAGTATTTT.

This chain joins TRBV25-1 and TRBJ2-3, with D hard to call. This CDR3 comprises 17 residues. Germline CDR1 and CDR2: MGHDK and SYGVNS. The ends were cut back, 2 bases at V and 6 bases at J, with 21 bases in the middle. The CDR3 DNA follows: TGTGCCAGCAGTGAAGTAACTCTAACAACCCGTGACGATACGCAGTATTTT. Its protein product is CASSEVTLTTRDDTQYF.

This clonotype was counted a few times. At one of its ends the junction is not consistent with the germline gene, which may arise from a read error. The chain joins TRBV4-3 to TRBJ2-5, with D perhaps matching TRBD2 (5 bases). The CDR3 runs to 14 residues. Looked up from germline, CDR1 is LGHNA and CDR2 is YSLEER. CDR3: CASSQGVEGETKYF. The CDR3 DNA reads as TGCGCCAGCAGCCAAGGGGTAGAGGGAGAGACCAAGTACTTC.

V is TRBV15 and J is TRBJ2-1; possible D gene TRBD1, 6 bases. V lost 0 bases, J lost 8 bases, and 14 bases lay in between. CDR1 and CDR2 (germline): LNHNV, YYDKDF (reference sequence). The CDR3 spans 15 residues. In DNA, the CDR3 is TGTGCCACCAGCAGAGATTTCAGGGGTTTGGATGAGCAGTTCTTC. Its translation is CATSRDFRGLDEQFF.

This clonotype was counted a single time. This chain joins TRBV6-5 and TRBJ1-6; D unresolved. The V gene lost 6 bases and the J gene lost 4 bases, with 7 bases spanning the gap. The CDR3 contains 13 residues. Germline V gives CDR1 MNHEY, CDR2 SVGAGI. CDR3 sequence reads: CASRGGYNSPLHF. The CDR3, as DNA: TGTGCCAGCAGGGGAGGGTATAATTCACCCCTCCACTTT.

The chain couples TRBV7-9 to TRBJ2-1, with D unclear. The CDR3 has 14 residues. Germline V gene lookup returns CDR1 SEHNR and CDR2 FQNEAQ (reference sequence). Trimming cost V 4 bases and J 9 bases, with 16 bases left between them. The CDR3 coding sequence is TGTGCCAGCAGCTCCTGGGGTGCGGTCGTTGAGCAGTTCTTC. Residues: CASSSWGAVVEQFF.

This chain connects TRBV4-3 to TRBJ2-3; the D gene could be TRBD1 or TRBD2 (5 bases each). CDR1 is LGHNA and CDR2 is YSLEER in the germline V gene. The V gene lost 2 bases and the J gene lost 12 bases, with 18 bases spanning the gap. CDR3 length: 14 amino acids. Here the CDR3 DNA reads TGCGCCAGCAGCCAAAACGGGGCACAAGAGACCCAGTATTTT. Its translation: CASSQNGAQETQYF.

The genes are TRBV7-2 and TRBJ2-5, with D unclear. Trimming cost V 2 bases and J 6 bases, with 7 bases left between them. CDR1 is SGHTA, CDR2 FQGNSA, per germline. The CDR3 runs 12 residues. The CDR3 bases are TGTGCCAGCAGCTTATTGGCAAAGACCCAGTACTTC. Translated: CASSLLAKTQYF.

On this clonotype itself: One end of the junction varies from germline; a read error may be responsible. The V and J genes are TRBV9 and TRBJ2-4; D is possibly TRBD2 (7 bases). This CDR3 contains 12 residues. Germline values: CDR1 SGDLS, CDR2 YYNGEE. The CDR3 is CAGRGGANIQYF. DNA for the CDR3: TGTGCCGGCAGAGGGGGGGCAAACATTCAGTACTTC.

This clonotype was counted a few times. The rearrangement uses TRBV7-2 and TRBJ2-3; 8 bases fit TRBD2. The V and J ends lost 1 base and 8 bases, in that order; junction bases with no gene match: 14. The CDR3 is 17 residues long. CDR1 is SGHTA and CDR2 is FQGNSA in the germline V gene. The DNA for the CDR3 is TGTGCCAGCAGCTTAGTAGGGTCCGGACTAGCTGTACGTACGCAGTATTTT. As protein: CASSLVGSGLAVRTQYF.

This clonotype was seen a handful of times. The chain is built from TRBV29-1 and TRBJ1-1; TRBD1 aligns across 11 bases. The V segment lost 7 bases and the J segment 5 bases; nucleotides outside the gene matches: 9. Germline CDR1 SQVTM, CDR2 ANQGSEA. CDR3 length: 14 residues. Here the CDR3 reads CSGHPGTGGTEAFF. The CDR3 region has the DNA TGCAGCGGCCATCCCGGGACAGGGGGAACTGAAGCTTTCTTT.

As DNA, the CDR3 is TGCAGTGCTAGTGACGGGGGGTCTTACAATGAGCAGTTCTTC. The encoded protein is CSASDGGSYNEQFF. The gene calls are TRBV20-1 and TRBJ2-1; 7 bases fit TRBD2. Germline V gives CDR1 DFQATT, CDR2 SNEGSKA (reference sequence). This CDR3 region has 14 residues. The J segment lost 4 bases and the V segment lost 3 bases, leaving 6 bases of the junction unmatched.

In regard to this clonotype: The germline gene is not matched at one end of the junction; a read error may be the cause. The chain links TRBV20-1 to TRBJ2-7; D is unclear. The DNA end is more similar to TRBJ2-5, so the J call may be wrong. Germline loops: CDR1 DFQATT, CDR2 SNEGSKA (reference sequence). The CDR3 totals 15 residues. Here the CDR3 DNA reads TGTAGTGCTAGGAGACCTCCGGAAGGGATAGGGACCCAGTACTTC. This sequence encodes CSARRPPEGIGTQYF.

This chain uses TRBV5-8 with TRBJ2-5, with D possibly TRBD2 on 6 matching bases. V lost 0 bases to trimming and J lost 5 bases, with 20 bases between them. Per germline, CDR1 SGHTS and CDR2 YDEGEE. This CDR3 spans 17 amino acids. The CDR3 is CASSLGRASGLFETQYF. CDR3 sequence (DNA): TGTGCCAGCAGCTTGGGGAGGGCTAGTGGTCTCTTTGAGACCCAGTACTTC.

The J gene is TRBJ1-1, the V gene TRBV25-1; TRBD1 aligns across 8 bases. Unmatched junction bases numbered 8, after V lost 1 base and J lost 4 bases. Germline V gives CDR1 MGHDK, CDR2 SYGVNS. This CDR3 has 16 residues. The CDR3 spells CASSESITGGITEAFF. The CDR3 DNA reads as TGTGCCAGCAGTGAATCGATTACAGGGGGTATCACTGAAGCTTTCTTT.

V is TRBV20-1 and J is TRBJ2-7; 8 positions agree with TRBD1. Germline V lookup: CDR1 DFQATT, CDR2 SNEGSKA (reference sequence). Unmatched junction bases numbered 9, after V lost 5 bases and J lost 3 bases. This CDR3 has 14 residues. CDR3 nucleotides: TGCAGTGCTTCCGGGCAACAGGGGGTCTACGAGCAGTACTTC. Its protein product is CSASGQQGVYEQYF.